A selection of T cell receptor beta chains follows, all from one sample in a study of T cell responses to AZD1222 COVID-19 vaccine. Repertoires were generated with immunoSEQ multiplex PCR, while TCRdb's copy carries only in-frame clones and drops some. The sample has over 140,000 clones, 80% to 95% seen once; the top ten hold 3% to 4%. This material consisted of peripheral blood, taken 28 days after the second AZD1222 dose. The receptors derive from an adult who received the AZD1222 COVID-19 vaccine. The CDR3 runs from the conserved cysteine through the conserved F or W. Each record gives: J gene, V gene, D gene, CDR3 protein. The D gene is left open where the match is weak.

J: TRBJ2-2
V: TRBV28
D: .
CDR3: CASSFSVNTGELFF

J: TRBJ2-7
V: TRBV19
D: .
CDR3: CASSIASRSYEQYF

J: TRBJ1-1
V: TRBV12-3/TRBV12-4
D: .
CDR3: CASSLDSNTEAFF

J: TRBJ1-2
V: TRBV6-5
D: TRBD1
CDR3: CASSPDRGFGYTF

J: TRBJ1-4
V: TRBV7-3
D: TRBD1
CDR3: CASSRGGAGKKLFF

J: TRBJ2-5
V: TRBV2
D: TRBD2
CDR3: CASSEGLVQETQYF

J: TRBJ1-2
V: TRBV5-1
D: .
CDR3: CASSLFQGINNYGYTF

J: TRBJ2-7
V: TRBV7-9
D: TRBD2
CDR3: CASSTGGGSYEQYF

J: TRBJ2-6
V: TRBV9
D: TRBD2
CDR3: CASSAAGGAPGANVLTF

J: TRBJ2-1
V: TRBV1
D: .
CDR3: CTSSQEEWRSEQFF

J: TRBJ2-1
V: TRBV23-1
D: TRBD2
CDR3: CASSQSRETSGSRDNEQFF

J: TRBJ1-1
V: TRBV7-9
D: .
CDR3: CASSLSANTEAFF

J: TRBJ1-5
V: TRBV7-2
D: .
CDR3: CASSSTPWGQPQHF

J: TRBJ1-3
V: TRBV28
D: .
CDR3: CASSSNGLSSGNTIYF